Following are 22 T cell receptor beta chains from one sample sequenced in a study of blood T cell repertoires in COVID-19. Using immunoSEQ multiplex PCR, the repertoire was profiled, and TCRdb retains in-frame clones only, with some absent. The sample comprises 50,000 to 80,000 clones, approximately 80% of which are singletons, and approximately 5.6% rests with the top ten. Sample: peripheral blood. These receptors all come from a woman in her sixties with acute or convalescent COVID-19.

The chain has TRBV15 and TRBJ1-2; D may be TRBD1 (6 bases). Germline V gene data show CDR1 as LNHNV and CDR2 as YYDKDF (reference sequence). V was shortened by 0 bases and J by 2 bases, with 13 bases between the two germline ends. The CDR3 sequence is 16 residues long. The CDR3 region has the DNA TGTGCCACCAGCAGAGATGGGGCAGGGGCCAACTATGGCTACACCTTC. It is translated as CATSRDGAGANYGYTF.

This clone has just one count. The V and J genes are TRBV10-3 and TRBJ1-5; 8 bases fit TRBD1. Germline trimming cut 10 bases from V and 7 bases from J; bases unmatched to any gene: 9. Germline CDR1 and CDR2: ENHRY and SYGVKD. The CDR3 is made up of 13 amino acids. CDR3 region: CATATGERQPQHF. The DNA of the CDR3 is TGTGCCACTGCGACAGGGGAAAGACAGCCCCAGCATTTT.

The rearrangement links TRBV7-9 to TRBJ1-1; D not resolved. Trimming left V 3 bases short and J 1 base short, with 9 bases between. The CDR3 runs 14 residues. Germline V gives CDR1 SEHNR, CDR2 FQNEAQ (reference sequence). The CDR3 here is CASSFFRQNTEAFF. In nucleotides, the CDR3 is TGTGCCAGCAGCTTCTTCAGACAGAACACTGAAGCTTTCTTT.

This clone has just a few counts. The chain has TRBV7-9 and TRBJ1-5; D not certain. Germline assignment: CDR1 SEHNR and CDR2 FQNEAQ (reference sequence). V dropped 4 bases and J dropped 2 bases, with 9 bases sitting between them. The CDR3 loop spans 14 amino acids. The CDR3 region has the DNA TGTGCCAGCAGCTACGACAACGGCAATCAGCCCCAGCATTTT. Its translation is CASSYDNGNQPQHF.

The chain employs TRBV18 and TRBJ1-5, with unresolved D. The CDR3 consists of 15 residues. Germline V gene sequence: CDR1 KGHSH, CDR2 LQKENI. V was clipped by 3 bases and J by 5 bases, with 14 bases between them. In DNA form, the CDR3 reads TGTGCCAGCTCACCGGCGGGCGTAGGGTATCAGCCCCAGCATTTT. This translates into CASSPAGVGYQPQHF.

This clone was observed once. The V gene is TRBV6-2 or TRBV6-3, the J gene TRBJ2-2, with 8 positions matching TRBD2. The length of the CDR3 is 16 residues. Germline CDR1 MNHEY, CDR2 SVGEGT. The V and J ends lost 2 bases and 1 base, in that order; junction bases with no gene match: 3. DNA for the CDR3: TGTGCCAGCAGTTACAGAACTAGCGGGAACACCGGGGAGCTGTTTTTT. It is translated as CASSYRTSGNTGELFF.

This rearrangement joins TRBV5-1 to TRBJ2-1; 8 bases are a match to TRBD2. This CDR3 region has 16 residues. From germline, CDR1 is SGHRS and CDR2 YFSETQ. V lost 2 bases and J lost 3; bases outside the gene matches: 7. The CDR3 DNA sequence: TGCGCCAGCAGCTTACGACTGAGCGGGGGCTACAATGAGCAGTTCTTC. Amino acids: CASSLRLSGGYNEQFF.

This clone was recorded once. The conserved final phenylalanine or tryptophan is absent from the CDR3, which likely points to a read error. The limits of the CDR3 on the DNA are not certain, so only TCRdb's listed CDR3 is given. The chain couples TRBV7-2 to TRBJ1-2; the D call in the table, TRBD1, was not verified against the DNA. The CDR3 sequence runs 12 residues, both termini included. Germline values: CDR1 SGHTA, CDR2 FQGNSA. CDR3 loop: CASSLMRGRIYI.

The gene calls are TRBV3-1 (or the pseudogene TRBV3-2) and TRBJ1-1, with 11 bases fitting TRBD1. Unmatched junction bases numbered 7, after V lost 5 bases and J lost 5 bases. The CDR3 covers 15 residues. Germline loops: CDR1 LGHDT, CDR2 YNNKEL (reference sequence). CDR3 sequence: CASSRLDRGRTEAFF. CDR3 DNA: TGTGCCAGCAGCAGATTGGACAGGGGGCGGACTGAAGCTTTCTTT.

J is TRBJ2-3 and V is TRBV6-5; D gene unclear. Germline V CDR1 and CDR2: MNHEY, SVGAGI. The CDR3 spans 12 residues. Trimming shortened V by 5 bases and J by 4 bases, and 7 bases separated the two germline ends. The CDR3 coding sequence is TGTGCCAGCAGTCAACAGTCAGATACGCAGTATTTT. Amino acids: CASSQQSDTQYF.

The V gene is TRBV7-9, the J gene TRBJ2-3; the match to TRBD1 covers 8 bases. CDR3 length equals 15 residues. Germline lookup yields CDR1 SEHNR and CDR2 FQNEAQ (reference sequence). Unmatched junction bases numbered 6, after V lost 5 bases and J lost 2 bases. The CDR3 sequence: CASSPRQGHTDTQYF. DNA for the CDR3: TGTGCCAGCAGCCCGCGACAGGGGCACACAGATACGCAGTATTTT.

This rearrangement joins TRBV18 to TRBJ1-6; D might be TRBD1 (5 bases). CDR1 is KGHSH, CDR2 LQKENI, per germline. The ends were cut back, 0 bases at V and 6 bases at J, with 15 bases in the middle. The CDR3 has 17 residues. The CDR3 protein is CASSPPGSGGTNSPLHF. The CDR3 nucleotides read TGTGCCAGCTCACCACCGGGTTCCGGGGGGACTAATTCACCCCTCCACTTT.

CDR3 sequence reads: CASSRQQGENQPQHF. CDR3 nucleotides: TGTGCCAGCAGCCGGCAACAGGGAGAGAATCAGCCCCAGCATTTT. This chain joins TRBV6-5 and TRBJ1-5; tentative D call: TRBD1 (6 bases). The germline gives CDR1 MNHEY, CDR2 SVGAGI. Trimming stripped 6 bases from V and 4 bases from J, with 16 bases between. This CDR3 comprises 15 residues.

This chain joins TRBV7-7 and TRBJ2-3; 8 positions match TRBD2. The trim removed 5 bases at V and 1 base at J, leaving 5 bases unmatched. This CDR3 spans 15 amino acids. Germline CDR1 is SSHAT and CDR2 is FNYEAQ (reference sequence). The CDR3 loop reads CASSPNSGGTDTQYF. CDR3 coding DNA: TGTGCCAGCAGCCCCAATAGCGGGGGCACAGATACGCAGTATTTT.

J is TRBJ1-2 and V is TRBV6-5, with no clear D. The CDR3 extends over 13 amino acids. The V end was cut by 2 bases, the J end by 0 bases, with 4 bases between. Germline V lookup: CDR1 MNHEY, CDR2 SVGAGI. The CDR3: CASSYAANYGYTF. The CDR3 region has the DNA TGTGCCAGCAGTTACGCAGCTAACTATGGCTACACCTTC.

The table lists this clone with a few counts. The V call is TRBV7-6, the J call TRBJ2-7; D is ambiguous. CDR1 is SGHVS, CDR2 FNYEAQ, per germline. Trimming cost V 5 bases and J 0 bases, with 14 bases left between them. The CDR3 loop spans 15 amino acids. The CDR3 region is CASSLSSLSSYEQYF. The DNA of the CDR3 is TGTGCCAGCAGCCTCTCGAGCCTTAGCTCCTACGAGCAGTACTTC.

The CDR3 reads CASSRAGIEQPQHF. Written as DNA, the CDR3 is TGTGCCAGCAGCCGGGCCGGGATTGAACAGCCCCAGCATTTT. V and J are TRBV5-4 and TRBJ1-5; unclear D gene. V shed 4 bases and J shed 7 bases, with 15 bases lying between them. The V gene's germline CDR1 is SGHNT and CDR2 YYREEE (reference sequence). CDR3 length: 14 residues.

This chain joins TRBV11-2 and TRBJ1-4, with TRBD1 matching over 9 bases. This CDR3 comprises 16 residues. V lost 5 bases to trimming and J lost 8 bases; unmatched junction nucleotides: 12. Germline V gene lookup returns CDR1 SGHAT and CDR2 FQNNGV. CDR3 DNA sequence: TGTGCCAGCAGCACCCGCCTCGGGACAGGGAGAGAAAAACTGTTTTTT. It encodes CASSTRLGTGREKLFF. The variable domain in full, with the rest retrieved from reference TRBV11-2 and TRBJ1-4, is EAGVAQSPRYKIIEKRQSVAFWCNPISGHATLYWYQQILGQGPKLLIQFQNNGVVDDSQLPKDRFSAERLKGVDSTLKIQPAKLEDSAVYLCASSTRLGTGREKLFFGSGTQLSVL.

V gene TRBV15 combines with J gene TRBJ1-1; 11 bases map to TRBD1. V shed 2 bases, J shed 5 bases, and the junction held 7 bases outside the gene matches. This CDR3 contains 16 residues. Germline CDR1 is LNHNV and CDR2 is YYDKDF (reference sequence). CDR3 sequence: CATSRSDRGRRTEAFF. CDR3 bases: TGTGCCACCAGCAGATCGGACAGGGGGCGGAGGACTGAAGCTTTCTTT. Combining the CDR3 with reference TRBV15 and TRBJ1-1 gives the whole variable domain DAMVIQNPRYQVTQFGKPVTLSCSQTLNHNVMYWYQQKSSQAPKLLFHYYDKDFNNEADTPDNFQSRRPNTSFCFLDIRSPGLGDTAMYLCATSRSDRGRRTEAFFGQGTRLTVV.

The CDR3: CASQKGTGAGNTIYF. The DNA of the CDR3 is TGTGCCAGCCAAAAAGGGACTGGGGCTGGAAACACCATATATTTT. V usage is TRBV2 and J usage is TRBJ1-3, with D possibly matching TRBD1 (5 bases). Germline loops: CDR1 SNHLY, CDR2 FYNNEI. Between the trimmed V and J ends, which lost 8 bases and 2 bases, there was a span of 16 bases. The CDR3 is made up of 15 amino acids.

The gene calls are TRBV7-3 and TRBJ2-1; 8 nucleotides align to TRBD2. The CDR3 spans 15 residues. V lost 4 bases and J lost 3; bases outside the gene matches: 5. Germline lookup yields CDR1 SGHTA and CDR2 FQGTGA. The CDR3 DNA sequence: TGTGCCAGCAGCTCCAGCGGGGGCTACTACAATGAGCAGTTCTTC. This translates into CASSSSGGYYNEQFF. The whole variable domain, filled in from reference TRBV7-3 and TRBJ2-1, reads GAGVSQTPSNKVTEKGKYVELRCDPISGHTALYWYRQSLGQGPEFLIYFQGTGAADDSGLPNDRFFAVRPEGSVSTLKIQRTERGDSAVYLCASSSSGGYYNEQFFGPGTRLTVL.

The chain recombines TRBV27 with TRBJ2-1, with 10 bases aligning to TRBD2. Trimming removed 6 bases from V and 3 bases from J; junction bases left unmatched: 8. Germline V lookup: CDR1 MNHEY, CDR2 SMNVEV (reference sequence). The CDR3 loop spans 16 amino acids. CDR3 DNA sequence: TGTGCCAGCAGACCGCCTAGCGGGGGCCTCTACAATGAGCAGTTCTTC. This encodes CASRPPSGGLYNEQFF.